A few counts support the clone carrying this T cell receptor (beta chain). The data stem from a study of blood T cell repertoires in COVID-19. Trimming shortened V by 1 base and J by 8 bases, and 23 bases separated the two germline ends. The CDR3 loop spans 18 amino acids. Germline lookup yields CDR1 SGHVS and CDR2 FQNEAQ. Generated by immunoSEQ multiplex PCR, the TCRdb table keeps only in-frame clones and is missing some. The data show 86,000 or so clones, 65% to 85% seen once. This receptor was identified in a man aged 65 to 85 with acute or convalescent COVID-19. V is TRBV7-8 and J is TRBJ1-4; no reliable D call. Input material: peripheral blood. CDR3 protein: CASSLGRGLEGGREKLFF. As DNA, the CDR3 is TGTGCCAGCAGCTTAGGACGTGGTCTAGAGGGAGGAAGAGAAAAACTGTTTTTT.